These 8 T cell receptor beta chains share one sample of origin, sequenced in a study of STAT3 mutations in large granular lymphocyte leukemia (dated by TCRdb to between 2019 and 2020). Receptor amplification or capture employed the immunoSEQ multiplex PCR assay. The table comes from immuneACCESS by way of TCRdb, which keeps in-frame sequences with V and J called. Part of the clones is missing from these tables; in studies checked, under half for an unresolved V gene and the rest for unknown reasons. This sample is represented by nearly 25,000 clones; approximately 94% of them were singletons. The ten largest clones take up approximately 6.5% of the sample. Overall results and qualifications from the work: Every T-LGLL patient showed at least one immunodominant TCRbeta clonotype, and about half showed multiple immunodominant subclonotypes.

Their specific antigens are unknown. The specimen sequenced was peripheral blood mononuclear cells. The receptors derive from a man aged 40-49 years with T-cell large granular lymphocyte leukemia. Some clones in this sample may be carry-over from other donors' samples. The age is the age at diagnosis.

The rearrangement joins TRBV4-3 to TRBJ1-6, with a possible D match to TRBD1 (5 bases). The germline CDR1 and CDR2 sequences are LGHNA and YSLEER. The CDR3 consists of 15 residues. Trimming removed 3 bases at V and 6 bases at J, with 12 bases between. The CDR3 DNA reads as TGCGCCAGCAGCCATAGCCGGGACCCTAATTCACCCCTCCACTTT. It encodes CASSHSRDPNSPLHF.

The J gene is TRBJ1-2, the V gene TRBV4-2, with 7 bases aligning to TRBD1. The trim removed 0 bases at V and 5 bases at J, leaving 6 bases unmatched. Germline loops: CDR1 LGHNA, CDR2 YNFKEQ. The CDR3 contains 15 residues. Written as DNA, the CDR3 is TGTGCCAGCAGCCAAGATACGCGACAGGGTTATGGCTACACCTTC. This translates into CASSQDTRQGYGYTF.

The chain links TRBV30 to TRBJ1-4; no definite D call. Looked up from germline, CDR1 is GTSNPN and CDR2 is SVGIG (reference sequence). V lost 0 bases to trimming and J lost 6 bases, with 2 bases between them. The CDR3 is 11 residues long. The DNA for the CDR3 is TGTGCCTGGAGTGTAGATGAAAAACTGTTTTTT. This gives the protein CAWSVDEKLFF.

V and J are TRBV5-1 and TRBJ2-5; D not resolved. This CDR3 contains 15 residues. Germline CDR1 reads SGHRS; CDR2 reads YFSETQ. V was cut by 4 bases and J by 6 bases, with 19 bases left in between. The CDR3 reads CASSPSEGLPKTQYF. DNA of the CDR3: TGCGCCAGCAGCCCCTCGGAAGGCCTCCCAAAGACCCAGTACTTC.

The V gene is TRBV18, the J gene TRBJ1-1; 9 nucleotides match TRBD1. J was trimmed by 10 bases and V by 5 bases; bases with no gene match: 11. The CDR3 runs to 14 residues. The germline V gene encodes CDR1 KGHSH and CDR2 LQKENI. CDR3 sequence reads: CASSSGQGLRGAFF. In DNA, the CDR3 is TGTGCCAGCTCATCGGGACAGGGTCTACGGGGAGCTTTCTTT.

The V call is TRBV10-3, the J call TRBJ1-3; no definite D call. Germline CDR1 ENHRY, CDR2 SYGVKD. V lost 7 bases and J 0 bases, leaving 4 bases between the germline ends. The CDR3 runs to 12 residues. The CDR3 region has the DNA TGTGCCATCAAGAGCTCTGGAAACACCATATATTTT. Translation: CAIKSSGNTIYF.

V is TRBV6-5 and J is TRBJ1-1; D unclear. Trimming removed 0 bases from V and 2 bases from J, with 7 bases in between. The germline gives CDR1 MNHEY, CDR2 SVGAGI. The CDR3 has 14 amino acids. The DNA of the CDR3 is TGTGCCAGCAGTTACTCGTCCGACAACACTGAAGCTTTCTTT. Translation gives CASSYSSDNTEAFF.

The CDR3 sequence is CASSHGQDPYSPLHF. The CDR3 nucleotides are TGTGCCAGCAGCCACGGACAGGACCCTTATTCACCCCTCCACTTT. The gene calls are TRBV13 and TRBJ1-6; the match to TRBD1 covers 7 bases. After removal of 5 bases from V and 8 bases from J, the junction contained 9 bases not matched to a gene. The CDR3 has 15 residues. From germline, CDR1 is PRHDT and CDR2 FYEKMQ (reference sequence).